The 15 T cell receptor beta chains below all came from one sample that was sequenced in a study of prognosis after radiotherapy for stage I lung cancer. Amplification of TCR beta CDR3 from genomic DNA used two-round multiplex PCR. Primers specific to each TRBV and TRBJ gene were used in first-round PCR. TCRdb ran MiXCR on the multiplex PCR reads and lists one entry per CDR3 protein. The sample records nearly 35,000 distinct CDR3 sequences, around 30% being singletons. Sequencing used PBMCs, obtained before or after stereotactic body radiation therapy (not recorded which). These TCRs come from a donor aged 50 or older with non-small cell lung cancer.

To note about this clonotype: Mismatch with germline at one junction end may stem from a read error. In nucleotides, the CDR3 is TGTGCCAGCAGTTACGGTCCGAGACCGGGACGGAATAGCAATCATCCCCAGCATTTT. It translates to CASSYGPRPGRNSNHPQHF. V gene TRBV6-2 or TRBV6-3 combines with J gene TRBJ1-5; D is perhaps TRBD1 (5 bases). Germline V gene sequence: CDR1 MNHEY, CDR2 SVGEGT. The CDR3 covers 19 residues.

The chain is built from TRBV6-1 and TRBJ1-1; D remains unclear. This CDR3 has 12 amino acids. CDR1 and CDR2 from the germline V gene are MNHNS and SASEGT. V was trimmed by 7 bases and J by 9 bases, leaving 15 bases between them. The CDR3 region is CASNLEGAKAFF. In DNA, the CDR3 is TGTGCCAGCAACTTGGAGGGAGCCAAAGCTTTCTTT.

With regard to this clonotype: A much larger clonotype is one base distant, so this may be a read error. V usage is TRBV6-2 or TRBV6-3 and J usage is TRBJ1-2, with no clear D. Germline V gene lookup returns CDR1 MNHEY and CDR2 SVGEGT. The CDR3 totals 12 residues. CDR3 DNA: TGTGCCAGCGGTGTAGGCGTGGGTGGCCACACCTTC. It yields the protein CASGVGVGGHTF.

Details on this clonotype: One base separates it from a far larger clone, so it is likely a read error. The chain links TRBV6-9 to TRBJ2-6, with 8 bases lining up with TRBD1. Looked up from germline, CDR1 is MNHGY and CDR2 is SVAAGI. The trim removed 4 bases at V and 6 bases at J, leaving 5 bases unmatched. The CDR3 sequence is 15 residues long. CDR3 DNA: TGTGCCAGCAGTTCCAGGGGGCGAGTGGCCAACGTCCTGACTTTC. Protein sequence: CASSSRGRVANVLTF.

This clonotype was detected ten times or more. V and J are TRBV7-9 and TRBJ2-5; the D gene is possibly TRBD2 (5 bases). CDR3 length: 16 amino acids. Deletions cut 3 bases from V and 2 bases from J, with 16 bases between. Germline-derived CDR1 and CDR2 are SEHNR and FQNEAQ (reference sequence). CDR3 amino acids: CASSLAGGQAQETQYF. In DNA, the CDR3 is TGTGCCAGCAGCTTGGCCGGCGGGCAGGCACAAGAGACCCAGTACTTC.

This clonotype was detected many times. The chain has TRBV4-1 and TRBJ2-1, with D maybe TRBD2 (5 bases). Trimming removed 2 bases from V and 3 bases from J, with 14 bases in between. This CDR3 has 16 amino acids. The germline CDR1 and CDR2 sequences are MGHRA and YSYEKL. The CDR3 sequence: CASSQRLAGDYNEQFF. DNA for the CDR3: TGCGCCAGCAGCCAAAGGTTGGCGGGCGACTACAATGAGCAGTTCTTC.

About this clonotype itself: At one of its ends the junction is not consistent with the germline gene, which may arise from a read error. The chain is built from TRBV2 and TRBJ2-6; possibly TRBD2 for D (6 bases). This CDR3 is 17 amino acids long. Germline V gene sequence: CDR1 SNHLY, CDR2 FYNNEI. This CDR3 reads CSSKGPGRRSGANVLTF. The CDR3 coding sequence is TGTTCCAGCAAGGGCCCAGGGAGGCGCTCTGGGGCCAACGTCCTGACTTTC.

To note about this clonotype: A far larger clone is off by one base, so a read error is likely. The rearrangement uses TRBV6-4 and TRBJ2-1; D unclear. Germline V lookup: CDR1 MRHNA, CDR2 SNTAGT. Trimming pared 6 bases from V and 6 bases from J, leaving 12 bases between. The CDR3 totals 13 residues. For the CDR3, the DNA is TGTGCCAGCAGAACTATCGGCTCCAATGAGCAGTTCTTC. As protein: CASRTIGSNEQFF.

Turning to this clonotype: An end of the junction does not agree with germline; a read error may underlie this. This chain joins TRBV20-1 and TRBJ2-7; TRBD1 matches at 10 bases. CDR3 length: 15 residues. Germline CDR1 is DFQATT and CDR2 is SNEGSKA (reference sequence). CDR3 in amino acids: CSARGDGTGAYEQYF. Here the CDR3 DNA reads TGCAGTGCCAGAGGGGACGGGACAGGGGCCTACGAGCAGTACTTC.

This clonotype was picked up many times. The rearrangement links TRBV9 to TRBJ2-7; the match to TRBD1 covers 7 bases. The CDR3 totals 15 residues. Germline V gives CDR1 SGDLS, CDR2 YYNGEE. Germline trimming cut 2 bases from V and 6 bases from J; bases unmatched to any gene: 11. The DNA for the CDR3 is TGTGCCAGCAGCGTGACGGGGAGACAGGGCAGCGAGCAGTACTTC. Amino acid sequence: CASSVTGRQGSEQYF. The complete variable domain, with remaining parts taken from reference TRBV9 and TRBJ2-7, reads DSGVTQTPKHLITATGQRVTLRCSPRSGDLSVYWYQQSLDQGLQFLIQYYNGEERAKGNILERFSAQQFPDLHSELNLSSLELGDSALYFCASSVTGRQGSEQYFGPGTRLTVT.

This clonotype occurred many times. The rearrangement links TRBV5-8 to TRBJ2-6, with 7 bases that match TRBD1. The ends lost 7 bases at V and 2 bases at J; junction bases unmatched: 15. The germline CDR1 and CDR2 sequences are SGHTS and YDEGEE. This CDR3 is 18 amino acids long. This CDR3 reads CASAPKTGWAPGANVLTF. The CDR3 region has the DNA TGTGCCAGCGCCCCGAAGACAGGGTGGGCGCCTGGGGCCAACGTCCTGACTTTC.

This clonotype came up many times. The chain joins TRBV28 to TRBJ2-3, with 9 bases aligning to TRBD1. Germline loops: CDR1 MDHEN, CDR2 SYDVKM. The CDR3 is 16 amino acids. Trimming removed 4 bases from V and 3 bases from J; junction bases left unmatched: 8. In DNA form, the CDR3 reads TGTGCCAGCAGTTACAGGGGGCTCCCTGGAACAGATACGCAGTATTTT. Amino acids: CASSYRGLPGTDTQYF. The full variable domain, completed using reference TRBV28 and TRBJ2-3, is DVKVTQSSRYLVKRTGEKVFLECVQDMDHENMFWYRQDPGLGLRLIYFSYDVKMKEKGDIPEGYSVSREKKERFSLILESASTNQTSMYLCASSYRGLPGTDTQYFGPGTRLTVL.

This chain uses TRBV6-2 or TRBV6-3 with TRBJ2-7; D possibly corresponds to TRBD2 (5 bases). Trimming took off 2 bases at V and 2 bases at J, with 13 bases between the two ends. Germline V gives CDR1 MNHEY, CDR2 SVGEGT. The CDR3 is 15 residues long. As DNA, the CDR3 is TGTGCCAGCAGTTACAACCCGAGGGAGACCTACGAGCAGTACTTC. Translating it yields CASSYNPRETYEQYF.

This clonotype was detected ten times or more. This chain links TRBV6-2 or TRBV6-3 with TRBJ2-3; TRBD2 agrees at 16 bases. The CDR3 runs to 19 residues. With V trimmed by 5 bases and J by 2 bases, 10 bases remained unmatched. Germline CDR1 reads MNHEY; CDR2 reads SVGEGT. The CDR3 DNA is TGTGCCAGCAGTGAGATGGGGACTAGCGGGGGGGCCATCACAGATACGCAGTATTTT. Its translation is CASSEMGTSGGAITDTQYF.

This clonotype was found many times. The V gene is TRBV19, the J gene TRBJ1-1; no firm D call. Looked up from germline, CDR1 is LNHDA and CDR2 is SQIVND (reference sequence). Trimming removed 5 bases from V and 8 bases from J, with 12 bases in between. The CDR3 is 12 residues long. CDR3 sequence (DNA): TGTGCCAGTAGTGCAACGGCTTCCGAAGCTTTCTTT. Protein: CASSATASEAFF.